This TCR beta chain was identified during a study of cytomegalovirus exposure and HLA in healthy donors. As for the study in general: Earlier results showed some 120 million unique TCR beta sequences derived from roughly 200 million T cells.

As for this clone: Antigen unknown.

Study-wide findings and caveats: For most TCR beta V segments, an earlier analysis put the productive rate at about 87% or about 30% of the time. The study listed under 200 cytomegalovirus-associated TCR beta chains.

The PCR had 60 Vbeta and 13 Jbeta primers. Sequencing was performed with immunoSEQ multiplex PCR; in TCRdb, only in-frame clones are kept and a portion is missing. This sample carries 150,000 to 200,000 clones, around 90% of them seen once, and the ten largest clones take less than 1.3%. The CDR3 is made up of 17 amino acids. J lost 4 bases, V lost 4 bases, and 7 bases had no gene match. In germline, CDR1 is SGHNT, CDR2 YYREEE (reference sequence). This TCR was recovered from a boy between 2 and 15 years old in good health and CMV-seronegative. Sequenced material: PBMCs. The V call is TRBV5-4, the J call TRBJ2-1, with 14 positions matching TRBD2. The CDR3: CASSAGTSGRSYNEQFF. The DNA of the CDR3 is TGTGCCAGCAGCGCCGGGACTAGCGGGAGAAGTTACAATGAGCAGTTCTTC.